This T cell receptor beta chain derives from a study of T cell changes during pregnancy in multiple sclerosis. The data were produced by immunoSEQ multiplex PCR, yet TCRdb's version contains in-frame clones alone and is incomplete. Among some 60,000 clones listed, 90% to 95% were seen once. This CDR3 region has 13 residues. V gave up 2 bases and J gave up 4 bases, with 11 bases separating them. CDR1 and CDR2 (germline): SQVTM, ANQGSEA. In its sample, this clone was seen once. The sequence came from a female donor with multiple sclerosis, enrolled in a pregnancy study. The sample consisted of CD4+ T cells from peripheral blood mononuclear cells, taken before pregnancy. V and J are TRBV29-1 and TRBJ1-1, with D hard to call. CDR3 nucleotide sequence: TGCAGCGTTGAAAGGTGGAGTGGCACTGAAGCTTTCTTT. It yields the protein CSVERWSGTEAFF.